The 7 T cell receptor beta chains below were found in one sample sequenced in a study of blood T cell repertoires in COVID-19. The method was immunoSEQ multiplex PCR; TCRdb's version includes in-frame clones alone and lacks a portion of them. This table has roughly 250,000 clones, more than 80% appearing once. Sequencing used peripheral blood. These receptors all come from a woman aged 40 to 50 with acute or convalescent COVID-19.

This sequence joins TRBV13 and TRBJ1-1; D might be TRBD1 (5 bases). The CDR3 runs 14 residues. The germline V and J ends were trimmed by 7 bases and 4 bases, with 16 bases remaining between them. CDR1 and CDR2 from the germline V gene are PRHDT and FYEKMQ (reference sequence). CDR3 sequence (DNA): TGTGCCAGCACCCGCTTGTGGGGCGGCACTGAAGCTTTCTTT. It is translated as CASTRLWGGTEAFF.

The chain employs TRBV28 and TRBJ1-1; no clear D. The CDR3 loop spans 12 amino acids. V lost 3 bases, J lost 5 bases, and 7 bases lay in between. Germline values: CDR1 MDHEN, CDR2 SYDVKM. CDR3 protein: CASSFPGTEAFF. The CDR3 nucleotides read TGTGCCAGCAGTTTTCCCGGGACTGAAGCTTTCTTT.

CDR3 bases: TGTGCCAGCAGCGATCAACCAGGGGACTATGGCTACACCTTC. This translates into CASSDQPGDYGYTF. The rearrangement uses TRBV6-5 and TRBJ1-2, with D tentatively TRBD1 (6 bases). The CDR3 runs to 14 residues. Germline V gives CDR1 MNHEY, CDR2 SVGAGI. The V and J ends lost 6 bases and 3 bases respectively, with 14 bases between them.

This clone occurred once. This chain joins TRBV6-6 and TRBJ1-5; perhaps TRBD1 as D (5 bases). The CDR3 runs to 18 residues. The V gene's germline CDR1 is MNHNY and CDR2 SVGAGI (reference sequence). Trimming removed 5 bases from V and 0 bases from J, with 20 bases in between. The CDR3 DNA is TGTGCCAGCAGTCCGCTTGGCGGGACCCTTGGTAGCAATCAGCCCCAGCATTTT. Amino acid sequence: CASSPLGGTLGSNQPQHF.

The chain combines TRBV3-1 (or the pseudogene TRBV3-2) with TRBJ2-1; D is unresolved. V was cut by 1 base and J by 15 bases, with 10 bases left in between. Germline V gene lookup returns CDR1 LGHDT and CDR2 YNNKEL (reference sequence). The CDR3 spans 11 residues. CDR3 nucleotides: TGTGCCAGCAGCCAAGGCGATCAGCGGTTCTTC. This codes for CASSQGDQRFF.

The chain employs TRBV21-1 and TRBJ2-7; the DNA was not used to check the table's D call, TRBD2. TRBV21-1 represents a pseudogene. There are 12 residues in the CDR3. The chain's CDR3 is CASSKTIGEQYV. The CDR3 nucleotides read TGTGCCAGCAGCAAAACGATCGGCGAGCAGTACGTC.

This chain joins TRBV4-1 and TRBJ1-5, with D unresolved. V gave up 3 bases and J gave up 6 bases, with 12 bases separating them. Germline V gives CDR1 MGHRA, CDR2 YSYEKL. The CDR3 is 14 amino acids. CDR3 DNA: TGCGCCAGCAGCCAGGGAGGAGGGCTTCAGCCCCAGCATTTT. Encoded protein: CASSQGGGLQPQHF.